This T cell receptor (beta chain) was sequenced for a study of cytomegalovirus exposure and HLA in healthy donors. Study-level points and caveats: In a later analysis, TCR association rates varied by HLA locus: DRB1 most, HLA-C fewest.

Amplification used 60 Vbeta primers and 13 Jbeta primers. TCRdb's table, derived via immunoSEQ multiplex PCR, lists solely in-frame clones and lacks some. This sample has more than 85,000 clones, with nearly 65% found just once. This CDR3 has 13 amino acids. Trimming stripped 1 base from V and 5 bases from J, with 9 bases between. The V gene's germline CDR1 is SGHTA and CDR2 FQGTGA. Healthy individuals who donated bone marrow served as the donors. This donor lacks a recorded CMV serostatus. To note about this clone: The antigen is not known.

The clonotype comes from a human donor in good health. The material sequenced was PBMCs. The V gene is TRBV7-3, the J gene TRBJ2-7, with D possibly being TRBD2 (5 bases). CDR3 sequence (DNA): TGTGCCAGCAGCTTAAGGGGAGACGACGAGCAGTACTTC. It codes for CASSLRGDDEQYF.